This record covers a single TCR beta chain. The sample is drawn from a study of blood T cell repertoires in COVID-19. Turning to the study itself: Whether acute or convalescent, the COVID-19 samples came from the United States, Italy and Spain. PBMCs, B-cell-depleted T cells, or T cells provided the cDNA or gDNA that made up the material.

Per the original data handling: Scientists estimated how many nucleated cells there were by amplifying reference gene primers. Repertoires were generated with immunoSEQ multiplex PCR, while TCRdb's copy carries only in-frame clones and drops some. D and trimming come from the DNA, and the V and J calls and clone size come from that table. The sample holds some 220,000 clones, roughly 82% seen once. V dropped 4 bases and J dropped 4 bases, with 10 bases sitting between them. CDR3 length: 14 amino acids. CDR1 and CDR2 (germline): MGHRA, YSYEKL. The sample was peripheral blood. This sequence joins TRBV4-1 and TRBJ1-4, with D tentatively TRBD1 (6 bases). This receptor was identified in a middle-aged man with active or convalescent COVID-19. For the CDR3, the DNA is TGCGCCAGCAGCCGGACAGCAGATAATGAAAAACTGTTTTTT. Its translation: CASSRTADNEKLFF.